What follows are 17 T cell receptor beta chains derived from one specimen sequenced in a study of technical replicates of blood from a few donors (TCRdb year 2017). The protocol used for the library was the immunoSEQ multiplex PCR assay. TCRdb holds this immuneACCESS table with in-frame rearrangements only. Some clones are missing; in checked studies, unresolved V genes explain under half, and the rest has no known cause. This sample lists roughly 85,000 clones; around 94% were detected once. The top ten clones comprise 0.2% to 0.3% of the sample. The sequenced sample consisted of T cells isolated from PBMCs. These TCRs come from a human donor in good health.

This chain connects TRBV9 to TRBJ2-7; 7 positions match TRBD2. Trimming removed 4 bases from V and 0 bases from J; junction bases left unmatched: 10. The CDR3 sequence is 16 residues long. Per the germline V gene, CDR1 is SGDLS and CDR2 is YYNGEE. Here the CDR3 reads CASSPSGGTFSYEQYF. The DNA for the CDR3 is TGTGCCAGCAGCCCCTCCGGGGGGACCTTCTCCTACGAGCAGTACTTC.

The chain has TRBV9 and TRBJ1-2, with no clear D. Per the germline V gene, CDR1 is SGDLS and CDR2 is YYNGEE. The V gene lost 1 base and the J gene lost 2 bases, with 6 bases spanning the gap. The CDR3 contains 13 residues. CDR3 residues: CASSVYSNYGYTF. DNA of the CDR3: TGTGCCAGCAGCGTATACAGCAACTATGGCTACACCTTC.

The gene calls are TRBV11-2 and TRBJ2-7, with 7 bases lining up with TRBD1. This CDR3 has 15 amino acids. V shed 4 bases, J shed 4 bases, and the junction held 10 bases outside the gene matches. In germline, CDR1 is SGHAT, CDR2 FQNNGV. The CDR3 loop is CASSSIRQGRYEQYF. The CDR3 nucleotides read TGTGCCAGCAGCTCGATAAGACAGGGCCGGTACGAGCAGTACTTC.

The DNA for the CDR3 is TGTGCCAGCAGTGAGAGGGGGGGGGCAAGGAATGAGCAGTTCTTC. Translating it yields CASSERGGARNEQFF. The gene calls are TRBV2 and TRBJ2-1, with D possibly being TRBD2 (7 bases). The V gene lost 3 bases and the J gene lost 7 bases, with 16 bases spanning the gap. Looked up from germline, CDR1 is SNHLY and CDR2 is FYNNEI. This CDR3 is 15 amino acids long.

The genes are TRBV6-1 and TRBJ1-1, with TRBD1 matching over 7 bases. The length of the CDR3 is 14 residues. The V gene's germline CDR1 is MNHNS and CDR2 SASEGT. Trimming cost V 8 bases and J 0 bases; bases outside gene matches: 6. The CDR3 loop reads CASQTDRVNTEAFF. The CDR3 DNA is TGTGCCAGCCAAACCGACAGGGTGAACACTGAAGCTTTCTTT.

V usage is TRBV7-6 and J usage is TRBJ2-1; D perhaps matches TRBD2 (6 bases). Germline CDR1 SGHVS, CDR2 FNYEAQ. The CDR3 totals 14 residues. Trimming took off 5 bases at V and 0 bases at J, with 8 bases between the two ends. The CDR3 DNA is TGTGCCAGCAGCATTAGCGGCTCCTACAATGAGCAGTTCTTC. This codes for CASSISGSYNEQFF.

The V call is TRBV29-1, the J call TRBJ2-7, with 10 bases lining up with TRBD1. V lost 5 bases, J lost 1 base, and 8 bases stayed unmatched. The CDR3 runs 15 residues. Germline V CDR1 and CDR2: SQVTM, ANQGSEA. The chain's CDR3 is CSVPARTGGSYEQYF. The CDR3, as DNA: TGCAGCGTTCCCGCCCGGACAGGGGGTTCCTACGAGCAGTACTTC.

This chain joins TRBV6-5 and TRBJ2-7; 8 nucleotides agree with TRBD1. The ends lost 8 bases at V and 3 bases at J; junction bases unmatched: 3. The germline V gene has CDR1 MNHEY and CDR2 SVGAGI. This CDR3 is 12 amino acids long. The CDR3 nucleotides read TGTGCCAGCCGAACAGGGGGCTACGAGCAGTACTTC. It codes for CASRTGGYEQYF.

The chain has TRBV27 and TRBJ1-5; D not certain. Germline loops: CDR1 MNHEY, CDR2 SMNVEV (reference sequence). This CDR3 is 18 amino acids long. V lost 0 bases, J lost 0 bases, and 15 bases lay in between. This CDR3 is CASSLSMVASYSNQPQHF. CDR3 sequence (DNA): TGTGCCAGCAGTTTATCGATGGTCGCGAGCTATAGCAATCAGCCCCAGCATTTT.

The chain uses TRBV5-4 and TRBJ1-5, with D perhaps matching TRBD1 (5 bases). The CDR3 covers 14 residues. V dropped 0 bases and J dropped 6 bases, with 10 bases sitting between them. Looked up from germline, CDR1 is SGHNT and CDR2 is YYREEE (reference sequence). The CDR3 DNA reads as TGTGCCAGCAGCTTGGGGGGCATGGGTCAGCCCCAGCATTTT. Translation gives CASSLGGMGQPQHF.

The chain couples TRBV2 to TRBJ2-7; 7 bases fit TRBD2. There are 14 residues in the CDR3. The V gene end was trimmed by 5 bases and the J gene end by 3 bases; junction bases not matched to a gene: 7. Germline values: CDR1 SNHLY, CDR2 FYNNEI. The CDR3 is CASSYWREYYEQYF. For the CDR3, the DNA is TGTGCCAGCAGTTATTGGCGGGAGTACTACGAGCAGTACTTC.

The chain carries TRBV19 and TRBJ2-3, with TRBD1 matching over 9 bases. The CDR3 loop spans 17 amino acids. Germline loops: CDR1 LNHDA, CDR2 SQIVND (reference sequence). Losses at the gene ends were 3 bases for V and 2 bases for J; bases not matched to a gene: 9. In nucleotides, the CDR3 is TGTGCCAGTAGTATGGGGACGGACAGGGGCCTCACAGATACGCAGTATTTT. Translation: CASSMGTDRGLTDTQYF. Using reference TRBV19 and TRBJ2-3 for the parts outside the CDR3, the full variable domain is DGGITQSPKYLFRKEGQNVTLSCEQNLNHDAMYWYRQDPGQGLRLIYYSQIVNDFQKGDIAEGYSVSREKKESFPLTVTSAQKNPTAFYLCASSMGTDRGLTDTQYFGPGTRLTVL.

The chain combines TRBV11-3 with TRBJ2-7; D is uncertain. With 0 bases removed from V and 6 bases from J, the gap between germline ends came to 15 bases. Per the germline V gene, CDR1 is SGHNT and CDR2 is YENEEA. This CDR3 is built from 15 residues. CDR3 in amino acids: CASSLDPFSVGEQYF. For the CDR3, the DNA is TGTGCCAGCAGCTTAGACCCCTTCTCGGTTGGCGAGCAGTACTTC.

This clone was seen a single time. In nucleotides, the CDR3 is TGTGCCTGTCATGAGTGGACGGACAGCTTCTTT. Encoded protein: CACHEWTDSFF. V usage is TRBV30 and J usage is TRBJ1-1; D perhaps matches TRBD1 (6 bases). The CDR3 spans 11 residues. V was clipped by 6 bases and J by 14 bases, with 19 bases between them. Germline loops: CDR1 GTSNPN, CDR2 SVGIG (reference sequence).

V gene TRBV6-5 combines with J gene TRBJ1-2; TRBD1 matches at 9 bases. The CDR3 length is 13 residues. CDR1 MNHEY and CDR2 SVGAGI come from the germline V gene. J was trimmed by 7 bases and V by 6 bases; bases with no gene match: 6. The CDR3 coding sequence is TGTGCCAGCAGACAACAGGGGGCGCGTGGCTACACCTTC. Translation gives CASRQQGARGYTF.

This chain uses TRBV7-2 with TRBJ2-1, with 7 bases identical to TRBD2. With V trimmed by 6 bases and J by 1 base, 9 bases remained unmatched. The germline gives CDR1 SGHTA, CDR2 FQGNSA. This CDR3 has 16 residues. As DNA, the CDR3 is TGTGCCAGCAGACTTTACCCGGGAGGTTCCTACAATGAGCAGTTCTTC. Protein sequence: CASRLYPGGSYNEQFF. The full variable domain, with the rest looked up from reference TRBV7-2 and TRBJ2-1, is GAGVSQSPSNKVTEKGKDVELRCDPISGHTALYWYRQSLGQGLEFLIYFQGNSAPDKSGLPSDRFSAERTGGSVSTLTIQRTQQEDSAVYLCASRLYPGGSYNEQFFGPGTRLTVL.

V is TRBV6-1 and J is TRBJ2-1, with D unclear. Germline assignment: CDR1 MNHNS and CDR2 SASEGT. V was pared by 2 bases and J by 0 bases, with 8 bases between. This CDR3 is 15 amino acids long. The CDR3 DNA reads TGTGCCAGCAGTGAACTAGAAGGCTCCTACAATGAGCAGTTCTTC. This gives the protein CASSELEGSYNEQFF.